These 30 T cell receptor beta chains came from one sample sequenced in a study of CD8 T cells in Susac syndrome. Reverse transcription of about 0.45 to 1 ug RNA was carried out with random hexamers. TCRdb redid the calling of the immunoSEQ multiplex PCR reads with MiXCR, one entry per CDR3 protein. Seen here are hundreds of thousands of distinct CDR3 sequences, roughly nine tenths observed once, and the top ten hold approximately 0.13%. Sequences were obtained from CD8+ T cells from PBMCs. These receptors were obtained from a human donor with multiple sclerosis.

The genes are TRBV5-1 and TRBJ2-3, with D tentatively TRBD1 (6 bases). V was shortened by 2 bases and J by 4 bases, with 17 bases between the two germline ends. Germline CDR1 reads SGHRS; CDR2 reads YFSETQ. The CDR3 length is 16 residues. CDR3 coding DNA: TGCGCCAGCAGCTTTTTGCCAGGGGCCGGACCAGATACGCAGTATTTT. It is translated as CASSFLPGAGPDTQYF.

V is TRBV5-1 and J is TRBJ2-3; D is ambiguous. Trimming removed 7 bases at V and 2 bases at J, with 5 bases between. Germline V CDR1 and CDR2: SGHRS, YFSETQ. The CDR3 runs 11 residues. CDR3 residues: CASCLTDTQYF. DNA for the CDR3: TGCGCCAGCTGCCTCACAGATACGCAGTATTTT.

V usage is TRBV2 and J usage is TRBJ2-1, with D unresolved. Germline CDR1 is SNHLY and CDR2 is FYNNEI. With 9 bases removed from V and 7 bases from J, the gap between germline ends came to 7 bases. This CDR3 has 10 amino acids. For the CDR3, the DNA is TGTGCCAGGGGTAGAAATGAGCAGTTCTTC. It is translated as CARGRNEQFF. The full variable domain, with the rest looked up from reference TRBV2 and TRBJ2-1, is EPEVTQTPSHQVTQMGQEVILRCVPISNHLYFYWYRQILGQKVEFLVSFYNNEISEKSEIFDDQFSVERPDGSNFTLKIRSTKLEDSAMYFCARGRNEQFFGPGTRLTVL.

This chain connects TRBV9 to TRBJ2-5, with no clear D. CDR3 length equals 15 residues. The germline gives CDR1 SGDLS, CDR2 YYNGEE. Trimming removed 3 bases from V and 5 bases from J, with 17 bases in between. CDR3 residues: CASSDRPEPEETQYF. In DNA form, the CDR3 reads TGTGCCAGCAGCGACCGACCCGAGCCCGAGGAGACCCAGTACTTC.

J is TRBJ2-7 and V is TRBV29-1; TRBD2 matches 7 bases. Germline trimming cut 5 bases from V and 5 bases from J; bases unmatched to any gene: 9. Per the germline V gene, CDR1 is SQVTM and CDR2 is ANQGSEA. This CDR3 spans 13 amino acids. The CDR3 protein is CSVLGGDSDEQYF. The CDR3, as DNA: TGCAGCGTTCTTGGGGGGGATTCGGACGAGCAGTACTTC.

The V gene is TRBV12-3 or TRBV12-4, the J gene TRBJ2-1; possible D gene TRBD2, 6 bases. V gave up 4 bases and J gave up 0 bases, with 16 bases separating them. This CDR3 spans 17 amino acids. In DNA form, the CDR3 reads TGTGCCAGCAGTTACCAAATAGCGGATAGCTCCTACAATGAGCAGTTCTTC. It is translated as CASSYQIADSSYNEQFF.

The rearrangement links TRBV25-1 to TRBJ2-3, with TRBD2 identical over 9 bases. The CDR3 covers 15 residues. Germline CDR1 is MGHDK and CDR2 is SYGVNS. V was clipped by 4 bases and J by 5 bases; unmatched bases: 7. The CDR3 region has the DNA TGTGCCAGCAGTGGTCGGGGACTAGCTGTAGATACGCAGTATTTT. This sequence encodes CASSGRGLAVDTQYF.

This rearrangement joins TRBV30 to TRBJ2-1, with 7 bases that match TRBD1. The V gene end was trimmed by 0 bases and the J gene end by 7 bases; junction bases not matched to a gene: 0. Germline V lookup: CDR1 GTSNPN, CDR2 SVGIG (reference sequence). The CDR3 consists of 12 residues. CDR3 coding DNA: TGTGCCTGGAGTGTACAGGGGAATGAGCAGTTCTTC. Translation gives CAWSVQGNEQFF.

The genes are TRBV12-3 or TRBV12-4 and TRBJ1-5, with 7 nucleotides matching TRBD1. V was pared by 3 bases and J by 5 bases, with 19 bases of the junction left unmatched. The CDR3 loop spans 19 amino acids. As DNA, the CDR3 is TGTGCCAGCAGTTTGTGGGAGACAGGGAATTTTCGAACGGATCAGCCCCAGCATTTT. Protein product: CASSLWETGNFRTDQPQHF.

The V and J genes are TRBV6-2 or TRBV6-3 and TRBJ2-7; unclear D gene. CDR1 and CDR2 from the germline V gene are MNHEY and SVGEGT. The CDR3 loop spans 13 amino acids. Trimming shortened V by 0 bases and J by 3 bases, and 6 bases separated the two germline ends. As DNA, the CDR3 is TGTGCCAGCAGTTACTCGTACGACTACGAGCAGTACTTC. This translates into CASSYSYDYEQYF.

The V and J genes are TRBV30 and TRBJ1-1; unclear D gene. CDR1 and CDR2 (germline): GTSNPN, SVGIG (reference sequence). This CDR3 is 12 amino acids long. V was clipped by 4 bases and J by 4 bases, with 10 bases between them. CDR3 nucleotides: TGTGCCTGGACAGGCTGGGGCACTGAAGCTTTCTTT. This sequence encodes CAWTGWGTEAFF.

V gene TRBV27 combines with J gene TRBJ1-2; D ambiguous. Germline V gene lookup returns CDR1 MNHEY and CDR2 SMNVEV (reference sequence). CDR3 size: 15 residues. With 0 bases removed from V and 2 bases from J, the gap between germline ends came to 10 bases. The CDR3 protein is CASSLSAANNYGYTF. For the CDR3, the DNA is TGTGCCAGCAGTTTATCGGCAGCCAACAACTATGGCTACACCTTC.

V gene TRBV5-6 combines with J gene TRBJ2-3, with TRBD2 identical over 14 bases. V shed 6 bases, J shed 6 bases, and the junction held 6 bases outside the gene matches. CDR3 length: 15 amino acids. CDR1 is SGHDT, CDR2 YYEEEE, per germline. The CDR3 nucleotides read TGTGCCAGCATCGGACTAGCGGGAGGTTTGGATACGCAGTATTTT. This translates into CASIGLAGGLDTQYF.

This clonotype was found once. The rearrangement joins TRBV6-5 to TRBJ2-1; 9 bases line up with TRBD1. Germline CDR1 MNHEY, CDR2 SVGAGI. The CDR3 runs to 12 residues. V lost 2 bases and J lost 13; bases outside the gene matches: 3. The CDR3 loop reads CASSYGTGFQFF. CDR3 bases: TGTGCCAGCAGTTACGGGACAGGGTTTCAGTTCTTC.

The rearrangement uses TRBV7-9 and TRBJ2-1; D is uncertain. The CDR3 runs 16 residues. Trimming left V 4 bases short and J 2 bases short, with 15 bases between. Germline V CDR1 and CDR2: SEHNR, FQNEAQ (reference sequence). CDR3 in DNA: TGTGCCAGCAGCTCCCTCCTGAGTGGCCCCTACAATGAGCAGTTCTTC. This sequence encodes CASSSLLSGPYNEQFF.

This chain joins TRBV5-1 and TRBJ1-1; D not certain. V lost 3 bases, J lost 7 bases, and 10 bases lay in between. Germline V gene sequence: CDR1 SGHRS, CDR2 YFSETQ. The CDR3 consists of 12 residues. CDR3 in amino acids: CASSSNSLEAFF. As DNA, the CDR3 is TGCGCCAGCAGCTCTAATTCCCTTGAAGCTTTCTTT.

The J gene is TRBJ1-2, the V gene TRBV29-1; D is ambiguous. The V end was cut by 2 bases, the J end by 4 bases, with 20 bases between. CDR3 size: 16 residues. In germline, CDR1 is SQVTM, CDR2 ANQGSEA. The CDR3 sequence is CSVEPLRTADTYGYTF. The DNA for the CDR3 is TGCAGCGTTGAACCCCTCCGCACTGCAGACACCTATGGCTACACCTTC.

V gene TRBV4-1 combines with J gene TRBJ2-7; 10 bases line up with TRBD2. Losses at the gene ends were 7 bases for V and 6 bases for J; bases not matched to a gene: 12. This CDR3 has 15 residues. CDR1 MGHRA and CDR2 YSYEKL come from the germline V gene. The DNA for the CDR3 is TGCGCCAGCAAGTGGCTAGCGGGAGCTGGCGGCGAGCAGTACTTC. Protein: CASKWLAGAGGEQYF.

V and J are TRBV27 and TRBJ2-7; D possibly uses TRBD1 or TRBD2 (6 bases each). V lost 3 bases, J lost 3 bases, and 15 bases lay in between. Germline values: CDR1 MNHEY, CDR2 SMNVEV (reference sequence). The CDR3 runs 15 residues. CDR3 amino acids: CASSFGTGGDYEQYF. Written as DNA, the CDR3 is TGTGCCAGCAGTTTTGGGACCGGGGGCGACTACGAGCAGTACTTC.

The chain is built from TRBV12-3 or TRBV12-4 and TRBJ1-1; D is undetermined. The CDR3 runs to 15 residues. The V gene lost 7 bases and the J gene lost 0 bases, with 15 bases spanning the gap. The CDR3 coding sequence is TGTGCCAGCATCGACCTTTGGCCGATGAACACTGAAGCTTTCTTT. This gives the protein CASIDLWPMNTEAFF.

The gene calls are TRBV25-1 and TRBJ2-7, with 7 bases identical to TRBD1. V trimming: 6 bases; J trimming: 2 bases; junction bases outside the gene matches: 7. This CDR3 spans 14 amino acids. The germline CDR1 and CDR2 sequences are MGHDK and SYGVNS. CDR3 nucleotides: TGTGCCAGCAGCTCGATGGGACAGACCTACGAGCAGTACTTC. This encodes CASSSMGQTYEQYF.

The CDR3: CASSPPGWGANTEAFF. The CDR3 DNA reads TGCGCCAGCAGCCCCCCTGGGTGGGGAGCGAACACTGAAGCTTTCTTT. The rearrangement uses TRBV4-1 and TRBJ1-1; D is unclear. This CDR3 is 16 amino acids long. V shed 4 bases and J shed 1 base, with 16 bases lying between them. Per germline, CDR1 MGHRA and CDR2 YSYEKL.

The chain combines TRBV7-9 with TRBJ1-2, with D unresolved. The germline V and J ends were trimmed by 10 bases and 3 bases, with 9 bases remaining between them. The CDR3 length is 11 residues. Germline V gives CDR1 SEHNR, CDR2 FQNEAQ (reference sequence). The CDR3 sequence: CATDEDYGYTF. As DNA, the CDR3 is TGTGCCACAGATGAGGACTATGGCTACACCTTC.

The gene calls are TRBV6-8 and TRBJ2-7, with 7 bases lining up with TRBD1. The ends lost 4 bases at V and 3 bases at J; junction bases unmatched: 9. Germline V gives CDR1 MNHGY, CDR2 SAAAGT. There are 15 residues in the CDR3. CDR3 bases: TGTGCCAGCAGTTCCGACAGGGCCGACCACTACGAGCAGTACTTC. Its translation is CASSSDRADHYEQYF.

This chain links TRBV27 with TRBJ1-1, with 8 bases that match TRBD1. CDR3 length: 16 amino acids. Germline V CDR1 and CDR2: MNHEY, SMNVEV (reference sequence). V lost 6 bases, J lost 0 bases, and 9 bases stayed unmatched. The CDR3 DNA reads TGTGCCAGCAGAACTGCAGGGGGCGCGGTGAACACTGAAGCTTTCTTT. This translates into CASRTAGGAVNTEAFF.

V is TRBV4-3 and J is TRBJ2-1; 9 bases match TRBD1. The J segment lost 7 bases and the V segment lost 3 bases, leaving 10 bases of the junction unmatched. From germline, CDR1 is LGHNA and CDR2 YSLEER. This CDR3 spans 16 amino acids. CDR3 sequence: CASSHSGTGMRNEQFF. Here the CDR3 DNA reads TGCGCCAGCAGCCATTCCGGGACAGGGATGAGGAATGAGCAGTTCTTC.

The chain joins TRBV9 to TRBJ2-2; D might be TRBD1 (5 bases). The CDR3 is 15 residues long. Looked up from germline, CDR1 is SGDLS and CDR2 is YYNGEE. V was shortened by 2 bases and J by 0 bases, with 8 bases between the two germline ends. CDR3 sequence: CASSVDIANTGELFF. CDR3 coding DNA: TGTGCCAGCAGCGTGGACATCGCGAACACCGGGGAGCTGTTTTTT. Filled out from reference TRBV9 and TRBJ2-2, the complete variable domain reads DSGVTQTPKHLITATGQRVTLRCSPRSGDLSVYWYQQSLDQGLQFLIQYYNGEERAKGNILERFSAQQFPDLHSELNLSSLELGDSALYFCASSVDIANTGELFFGEGSRLTVL.

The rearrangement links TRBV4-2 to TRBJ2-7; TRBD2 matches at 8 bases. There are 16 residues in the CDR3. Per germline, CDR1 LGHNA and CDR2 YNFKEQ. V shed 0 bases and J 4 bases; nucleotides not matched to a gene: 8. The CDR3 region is CASSQDIGTRIYEQYF. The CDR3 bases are TGTGCCAGCAGCCAAGATATCGGGACTAGAATATACGAGCAGTACTTC.

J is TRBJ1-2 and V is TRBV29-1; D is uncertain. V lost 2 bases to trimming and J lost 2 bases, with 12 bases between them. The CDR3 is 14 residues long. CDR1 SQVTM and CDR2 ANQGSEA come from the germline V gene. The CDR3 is CSVERRSGNYGYTF. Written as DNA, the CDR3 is TGCAGCGTTGAACGGCGGTCCGGAAACTATGGCTACACCTTC.

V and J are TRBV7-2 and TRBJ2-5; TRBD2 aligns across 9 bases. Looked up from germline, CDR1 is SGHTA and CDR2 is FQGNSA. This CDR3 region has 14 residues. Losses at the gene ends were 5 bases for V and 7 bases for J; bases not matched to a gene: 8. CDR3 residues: CASSLRTSEGTQYF. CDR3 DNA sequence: TGTGCCAGCAGCCTTCGGACTAGCGAAGGGACCCAGTACTTC. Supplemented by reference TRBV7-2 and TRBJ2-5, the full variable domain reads GAGVSQSPSNKVTEKGKDVELRCDPISGHTALYWYRQSLGQGLEFLIYFQGNSAPDKSGLPSDRFSAERTGGSVSTLTIQRTQQEDSAVYLCASSLRTSEGTQYFGPGTRLLVL.